This T cell receptor (beta chain) derives from a study of Ad26.COV2.S vaccination and SARS-CoV-2 variants. Repertoires were generated with immunoSEQ multiplex PCR, while TCRdb's copy carries only in-frame clones and drops some. The table lists 350,000 to 450,000 clones, around 90% of them singletons, with 3% to 5% in the top ten. In germline, CDR1 is SNHLY, CDR2 FYNNEI. The CDR3 is 12 residues long. V was trimmed by 6 bases and J by 5 bases, leaving 11 bases between them. General observations from the study: Greater spike-specific TCR breadth was seen in vaccine recipients than in placebo recipients. Estimates derived from TCR breadth and depth analyses may have underestimated total T cell responses. Non-spike TCR breadth was similar in vaccine and placebo recipients.

As for this clone: Its antigen remains unknown.

The sample here was peripheral blood, taken after recovery from COVID-19. This sequence was found in a human donor who had recovered from COVID-19. The chain combines TRBV2 with TRBJ2-7, with TRBD1 as a possible D gene (5 bases). DNA for the CDR3: TGTGCCAGCAGGTGGGGCAGGGACGAGCAGTACTTC. Translated: CASRWGRDEQYF.